These 29 T cell receptor beta chains were sequenced from one sample in a study of early T cells in non-severe SARS-CoV-2 infection. TCRdb re-analysed the 5' RACE reads in MiXCR, keeping a single row per CDR3 protein. The sample yields nearly 90,000 distinct CDR3 sequences, approximately 15% seen once. The sample was whole blood. The receptors originated from an adult who was a healthcare worker with PCR-confirmed SARS-CoV-2 infection or an uninfected control (not recorded which).

This clonotype came up a few times. V gene TRBV12-3 or TRBV12-4 combines with J gene TRBJ2-1; 8 nucleotides line up with TRBD2. The CDR3 is 16 residues long. The trim removed 6 bases at V and 5 bases at J, leaving 12 bases unmatched. The CDR3 sequence is CASRFQAGVLDNEQFF. CDR3 sequence (DNA): TGTGCCAGCAGGTTCCAAGCGGGAGTTCTTGACAATGAGCAGTTCTTC.

The V and J genes are TRBV7-9 and TRBJ2-7; TRBD2 is a possible D gene (5 bases). V was pared by 5 bases and J by 0 bases, with 14 bases between. The CDR3 is made up of 15 amino acids. In germline, CDR1 is SEHNR, CDR2 FQNEAQ (reference sequence). Here the CDR3 DNA reads TGTGCCAGCAGCCCCCCCCCCGGGGTCTCCTACGAGCAGTACTTC. Translating it yields CASSPPPGVSYEQYF.

This clonotype occurred a few times. The rearrangement links TRBV4-1 to TRBJ1-5, with D unresolved. V lost 0 bases to trimming and J lost 0 bases, with 9 bases between them. The CDR3 spans 16 residues. Per germline, CDR1 MGHRA and CDR2 YSYEKL. CDR3 DNA: TGCGCCAGCAGCCAAGATCGCAGATCTAGCAATCAGCCCCAGCATTTT. Translation gives CASSQDRRSSNQPQHF.

This clonotype was observed a handful of times. The V gene is TRBV12-3 or TRBV12-4, the J gene TRBJ1-5; the D is unclear. Trimming cost V 5 bases and J 6 bases, with 14 bases left between them. This CDR3 region has 14 residues. CDR3 DNA: TGTGCCAGCAGTCCCTCCGGTGGAGTTCAGCCCCAGCATTTT. The encoded protein is CASSPSGGVQPQHF.

This clonotype appeared a few times. J is TRBJ2-1 and V is TRBV19, with no clear D. The V gene lost 1 base and the J gene lost 5 bases, with 12 bases spanning the gap. Germline V CDR1 and CDR2: LNHDA, SQIVND (reference sequence). CDR3 length: 15 residues. CDR3 sequence reads: CASSIGSRGDNEQFF. The CDR3, as DNA: TGTGCCAGTAGTATAGGTTCCCGCGGAGACAATGAGCAGTTCTTC.

This clonotype was counted a few times. The rearrangement links TRBV7-2 to TRBJ2-7; 11 bases line up with TRBD2. The CDR3 consists of 18 residues. J lost 6 bases, V lost 1 base, and 14 bases had no gene match. Germline V CDR1 and CDR2: SGHTA, FQGNSA. This CDR3 is CASSLDSSASGRRSEQYF. The CDR3 nucleotides read TGTGCCAGCAGCTTAGATAGTTCGGCTAGCGGGAGGAGGAGCGAGCAGTACTTC.

This clonotype was observed a handful of times. The chain joins TRBV6-2 or TRBV6-3 to TRBJ2-7, with D uncertain. CDR3 length equals 13 residues. Trimming stripped 2 bases from V and 7 bases from J, with 12 bases between. Germline V lookup: CDR1 MNHEY, CDR2 SVGEGT. In DNA form, the CDR3 reads TGTGCCAGCAGTTACAATCCCCTTCAAGAGCAGTACTTC. Translation gives CASSYNPLQEQYF.

This clonotype was detected only a few times. The CDR3 DNA is TGTGCCAGTAGTGGACTAGCGGCCGCCTTTAGCACAGATACGCAGTATTTT. As protein: CASSGLAAAFSTDTQYF. The rearrangement uses TRBV19 and TRBJ2-3; 10 nucleotides line up with TRBD2. The CDR3 extends over 17 amino acids. The germline CDR1 and CDR2 sequences are LNHDA and SQIVND (reference sequence). The V gene end was trimmed by 5 bases and the J gene end by 0 bases; junction bases not matched to a gene: 8. Full variable domain (remainder filled in from reference TRBV19 and TRBJ2-3): DGGITQSPKYLFRKEGQNVTLSCEQNLNHDAMYWYRQDPGQGLRLIYYSQIVNDFQKGDIAEGYSVSREKKESFPLTVTSAQKNPTAFYLCASSGLAAAFSTDTQYFGPGTRLTVL.

As DNA, the CDR3 is TGTGCCTGGAGTGAACTTGGGACAGGGAAAAAACTGTTTTTT. It codes for CAWSELGTGKKLFF. The rearrangement joins TRBV30 to TRBJ1-4; 9 nucleotides match TRBD1. This CDR3 is built from 14 residues. From germline, CDR1 is GTSNPN and CDR2 SVGIG (reference sequence). The V gene end was trimmed by 1 base and the J gene end by 9 bases; junction bases not matched to a gene: 6. The full variable domain, in which reference TRBV30 and TRBJ1-4 provide the parts outside the CDR3, is SQTIHQWPATLVQPVGSPLSLECTVEGTSNPNLYWYRQAAGRGLQLLFYSVGIGQISSEVPQNLSASRPQDRQFILSSKKLLLSDSGFYLCAWSELGTGKKLFFGSGTQLSVL.

This clonotype was observed many times. The CDR3 DNA reads as TGCGCCAGCAGCTCGCACCGGGACACGGTTACCTACGAGCAGTACTTC. Protein sequence: CASSSHRDTVTYEQYF. V gene TRBV5-1 combines with J gene TRBJ2-7; maybe TRBD1 (6 bases). This CDR3 is 16 amino acids long. The V end was cut by 3 bases, the J end by 2 bases, with 18 bases between. From germline, CDR1 is SGHRS and CDR2 YFSETQ.

The genes are TRBV5-4 and TRBJ1-1; D uncertain. Germline assignment: CDR1 SGHNT and CDR2 YYREEE (reference sequence). Trimming removed 0 bases at V and 5 bases at J, with 11 bases between. This CDR3 comprises 14 residues. The CDR3 region has the DNA TGTGCCAGCAGCTTGGAGGGCGGTTATACTGAAGCTTTCTTT. Translating it yields CASSLEGGYTEAFF. Supplemented by reference TRBV5-4 and TRBJ1-1, the full variable domain reads ETGVTQSPTHLIKTRGQQVTLRCSSQSGHNTVSWYQQALGQGPQFIFQYYREEENGRGNFPPRFSGLQFPNYSSELNVNALELDDSALYLCASSLEGGYTEAFFGQGTRLTVV.

The chain uses TRBV27 and TRBJ1-3; no firm D call. Germline V lookup: CDR1 MNHEY, CDR2 SMNVEV (reference sequence). The CDR3 length is 15 residues. The V and J ends lost 3 bases and 1 base respectively, with 10 bases between them. The DNA for the CDR3 is TGTGCCAGCAGTTTCCCAGTAACTTCTGGAAACACCATATATTTT. Residues: CASSFPVTSGNTIYF.

This clonotype was counted only a few times. This chain uses TRBV20-1 with TRBJ2-2; tentatively, D is TRBD2 (6 bases). The V end was cut by 0 bases, the J end by 0 bases, with 11 bases between. This CDR3 has 16 residues. Germline lookup yields CDR1 DFQATT and CDR2 SNEGSKA (reference sequence). The CDR3 here is CSARDRRRANTGELFF. In nucleotides, the CDR3 is TGCAGTGCTAGAGATAGGAGGAGGGCGAACACCGGGGAGCTGTTTTTT.

The CDR3, as DNA: TGTGCCAGCAGCCCGGTAGCGGGAGGCCGAGAGACCCAGTACTTC. Its translation: CASSPVAGGRETQYF. This chain connects TRBV3-1 to TRBJ2-5, with TRBD2 matching 10 bases. The germline V gene encodes CDR1 LGHDT and CDR2 YNNKEL (reference sequence). This CDR3 spans 15 amino acids. The V and J ends lost 4 bases and 4 bases, in that order; junction bases with no gene match: 6.

This clonotype was found a few times. The chain is built from TRBV7-6 and TRBJ1-1, with a tentative D call TRBD1 (5 bases). The CDR3 sequence is 13 residues long. Trimming removed 7 bases at V and 4 bases at J, with 13 bases between. Per germline, CDR1 SGHVS and CDR2 FNYEAQ. This CDR3 is CASILPGVTEAFF. Written as DNA, the CDR3 is TGTGCCAGCATCCTACCGGGGGTCACTGAAGCTTTCTTT.

This chain links TRBV4-1 with TRBJ2-3; 8 nucleotides align to TRBD2. The CDR3 has 14 amino acids. V trimming: 4 bases; J trimming: 6 bases; junction bases outside the gene matches: 6. Germline values: CDR1 MGHRA, CDR2 YSYEKL. The DNA for the CDR3 is TGCGCCAGCAGCCGGAAAGCGGGAGATGATACGCAGTATTTT. It is translated as CASSRKAGDDTQYF.

Only a few counts were recorded for this clonotype. The chain has TRBV5-6 and TRBJ2-5; unclear D gene. V lost 4 bases to trimming and J lost 2 bases, with 12 bases between them. Germline V gene sequence: CDR1 SGHDT, CDR2 YYEEEE. This CDR3 is built from 14 residues. DNA for the CDR3: TGTGCCAGCAGCCCAGAACGGTGGCAAGAGACCCAGTACTTC. Its translation is CASSPERWQETQYF.

This clonotype has only a few counts. The J gene is TRBJ2-5, the V gene TRBV4-1; 9 positions agree with TRBD1. Germline values: CDR1 MGHRA, CDR2 YSYEKL. CDR3 length: 16 residues. V trimming: 0 bases; J trimming: 5 bases; junction bases outside the gene matches: 7. The CDR3 DNA follows: TGCGCCAGCAGCCAAGATCTGACAGGGGGGTGGGAGACCCAGTACTTC. Amino acid sequence: CASSQDLTGGWETQYF.

The V and J genes are TRBV30 and TRBJ2-3, with D perhaps assigned TRBD1 or TRBD2 (5 bases each). This CDR3 is 15 amino acids long. V lost 7 bases and J 4 bases, leaving 21 bases between the germline ends. The germline V gene encodes CDR1 GTSNPN and CDR2 SVGIG (reference sequence). The CDR3 DNA is TGTGCCTTTGGGCCGGGGCTAACCCCCCCAGATACGCAGTATTTT. The encoded protein is CAFGPGLTPPDTQYF.

This clonotype was counted at least ten times. This rearrangement joins TRBV4-1 to TRBJ2-1, with 7 positions matching TRBD1. This CDR3 is built from 14 residues. Germline CDR1 reads MGHRA; CDR2 reads YSYEKL. The V gene end was trimmed by 5 bases and the J gene end by 8 bases; junction bases not matched to a gene: 9. The CDR3 is CASSSTGAWDEQFF. In nucleotides, the CDR3 is TGCGCCAGCAGCTCTACAGGGGCCTGGGATGAGCAGTTCTTC.

A few counts support this clonotype. The chain joins TRBV20-1 to TRBJ2-1; 13 bases map to TRBD2. V shed 6 bases and J 8 bases; nucleotides not matched to a gene: 13. The germline CDR1 and CDR2 sequences are DFQATT and SNEGSKA (reference sequence). This CDR3 contains 16 residues. The CDR3 bases are TGCAGTGCCCAACTAGCGGGAGGGCCCTCGGGCCATGAGCAGTTCTTC. It codes for CSAQLAGGPSGHEQFF.

This rearrangement joins TRBV5-7 to TRBJ2-7, with 9 positions matching TRBD1. TRBV5-7 is noted as an ORF with a role that remains uncertain. J lost 9 bases, V lost 2 bases, and 12 bases had no gene match. This CDR3 contains 15 residues. In DNA form, the CDR3 reads TGTGCCAGCAGCTTCGTCCCGGGACAGGGCCAGGGGCAGTACTTC. Residues: CASSFVPGQGQGQYF.

This clonotype was detected only a few times. The chain joins TRBV10-3 to TRBJ2-3, with TRBD2 identical over 7 bases. The CDR3 loop spans 18 amino acids. The V segment lost 5 bases and the J segment 2 bases; nucleotides outside the gene matches: 16. Germline values: CDR1 ENHRY, CDR2 SYGVKD. CDR3 coding DNA: TGTGCCATCAGTACGACTCTGGGCCCGGCGGGGGTCACAGATACGCAGTATTTT. Residues: CAISTTLGPAGVTDTQYF.

This clonotype occurred a few times. The chain combines TRBV19 with TRBJ2-7, with a possible D match to TRBD1 (5 bases). Trimming left V 4 bases short and J 2 bases short, with 12 bases between. This CDR3 is built from 14 residues. The germline V gene encodes CDR1 LNHDA and CDR2 SQIVND (reference sequence). In DNA form, the CDR3 reads TGTGCCAGTAGTACCCGTGACAGCACCTACGAGCAGTACTTC. Residues: CASSTRDSTYEQYF.

The sample holds a few counts of this clonotype. The CDR3 loop reads CSAPEGKGPSGNTIYF. CDR3 bases: TGCAGTGCCCCTGAGGGAAAGGGCCCCTCTGGAAACACCATATATTTT. V usage is TRBV20-1 and J usage is TRBJ1-3; no clear D gene. The V end lost 6 bases, the J end lost 0 bases, and 18 bases lay between the germline ends. The CDR3 consists of 16 residues. Germline CDR1 and CDR2: DFQATT and SNEGSKA (reference sequence).

This clonotype appeared many times. The chain carries TRBV9 and TRBJ2-7; 12 bases align to TRBD1. V lost 3 bases to trimming and J lost 7 bases; unmatched junction nucleotides: 5. The length of the CDR3 is 14 residues. The germline V gene has CDR1 SGDLS and CDR2 YYNGEE. CDR3 DNA sequence: TGTGCCAGCAGCGCAGGGACAGGGGGCGATGAGCAGTACTTC. The encoded protein is CASSAGTGGDEQYF.

This sequence joins TRBV10-3 and TRBJ2-7; D possibly corresponds to TRBD1 (5 bases). Germline CDR1 ENHRY, CDR2 SYGVKD. The CDR3 extends over 15 amino acids. Between the trimmed V and J ends, which lost 4 bases and 1 base, there was a span of 14 bases. The CDR3 reads CAISGKDTESYEQYF. The DNA of the CDR3 is TGTGCCATCAGTGGTAAGGACACGGAGTCCTACGAGCAGTACTTC.

This sequence joins TRBV7-9 and TRBJ2-3; no clear D. The CDR3 spans 13 residues. Germline V gene sequence: CDR1 SEHNR, CDR2 FQNEAQ (reference sequence). The V and J ends lost 3 bases and 0 bases respectively, with 4 bases between them. Written as DNA, the CDR3 is TGTGCCAGCAGCTTTGAAAGCACAGATACGCAGTATTTT. It specifies CASSFESTDTQYF.

J is TRBJ2-7 and V is TRBV6-2 or TRBV6-3; D may be TRBD2 (5 bases). V dropped 6 bases and J dropped 0 bases, with 15 bases sitting between them. The CDR3 spans 15 residues. Germline CDR1 and CDR2: MNHEY and SVGEGT. The CDR3: CASRPVDGVSYEQYF. DNA of the CDR3: TGTGCCAGCAGGCCGGTGGACGGGGTCTCCTACGAGCAGTACTTC.